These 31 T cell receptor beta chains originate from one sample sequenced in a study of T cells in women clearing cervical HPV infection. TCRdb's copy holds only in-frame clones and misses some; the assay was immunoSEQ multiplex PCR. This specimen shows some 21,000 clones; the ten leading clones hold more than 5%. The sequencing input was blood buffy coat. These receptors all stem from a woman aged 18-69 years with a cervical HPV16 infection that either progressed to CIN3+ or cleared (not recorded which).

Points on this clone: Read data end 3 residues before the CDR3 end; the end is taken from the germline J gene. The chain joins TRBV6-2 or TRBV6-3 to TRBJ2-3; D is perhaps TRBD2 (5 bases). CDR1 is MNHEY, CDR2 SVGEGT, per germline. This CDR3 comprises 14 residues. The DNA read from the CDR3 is TGTGCCAGCAGTTACTCAGGTTCCCGAGGGACG. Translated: CASSYSGSRGT. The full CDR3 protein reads CASSYSGSRGTQYF.

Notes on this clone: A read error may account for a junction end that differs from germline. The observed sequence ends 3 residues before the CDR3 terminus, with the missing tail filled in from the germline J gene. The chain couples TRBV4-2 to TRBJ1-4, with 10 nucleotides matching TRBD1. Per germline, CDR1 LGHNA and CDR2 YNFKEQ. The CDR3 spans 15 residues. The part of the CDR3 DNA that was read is TGTGCCGGCAGCCAGGGGACAGGGGACAATGAAAAA. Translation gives CAGSQGTGDNEK. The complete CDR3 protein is CAGSQGTGDNEKLFF.

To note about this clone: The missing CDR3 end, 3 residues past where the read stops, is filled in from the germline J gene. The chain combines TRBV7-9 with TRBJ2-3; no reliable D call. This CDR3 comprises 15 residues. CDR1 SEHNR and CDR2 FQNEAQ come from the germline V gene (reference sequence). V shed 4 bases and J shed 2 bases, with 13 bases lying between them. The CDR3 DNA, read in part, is TGTGCCAGCAGCTCCCTAGAGCCCTACACAGATACG. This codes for CASSSLEPYTDT. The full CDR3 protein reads CASSSLEPYTDTQYF.

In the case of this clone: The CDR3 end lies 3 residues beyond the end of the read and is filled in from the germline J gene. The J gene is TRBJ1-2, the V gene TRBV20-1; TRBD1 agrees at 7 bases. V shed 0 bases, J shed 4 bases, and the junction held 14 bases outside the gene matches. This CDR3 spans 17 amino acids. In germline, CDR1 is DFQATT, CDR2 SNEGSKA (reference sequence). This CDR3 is CSARDTTTQGDAYGYTF. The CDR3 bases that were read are TGCAGTGCTAGAGATACTACGACTCAGGGGGATGCCTATGGC.

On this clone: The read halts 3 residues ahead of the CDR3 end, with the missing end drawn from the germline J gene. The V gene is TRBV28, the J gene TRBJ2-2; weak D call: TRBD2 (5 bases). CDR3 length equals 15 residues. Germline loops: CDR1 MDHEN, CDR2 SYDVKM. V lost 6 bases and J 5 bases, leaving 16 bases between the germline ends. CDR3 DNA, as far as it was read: TGTGCCAGCAGAAGATCAGTCACGGGGACCGGGGAG. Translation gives CASRRSVTGTGE. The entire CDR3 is CASRRSVTGTGELFF.

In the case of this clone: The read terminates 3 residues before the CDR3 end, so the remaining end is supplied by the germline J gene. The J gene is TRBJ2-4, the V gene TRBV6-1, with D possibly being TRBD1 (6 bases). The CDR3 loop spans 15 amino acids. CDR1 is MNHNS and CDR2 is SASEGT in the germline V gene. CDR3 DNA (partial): TGTGCCAGCAGTGAATCGGGCAGGGGACATTATGGT. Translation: CASSESGRGHYG. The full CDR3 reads CASSESGRGHYGQYF.

The CDR3 protein is CASSPHGLAGGTGELFF. The CDR3 bases that were read are TGTGCCAGCAGTCCGCATGGACTAGCGGGAGGGACCGGGGAG. J is TRBJ2-2 and V is TRBV28; 15 bases fit TRBD2. The read comes to an end 3 residues before the CDR3 does, leaving the germline J gene to fill in the end. The CDR3 runs to 17 residues. Trimming took 5 bases from V and 5 from J; bases not matched to a gene: 6. Germline CDR1 and CDR2: MDHEN and SYDVKM.

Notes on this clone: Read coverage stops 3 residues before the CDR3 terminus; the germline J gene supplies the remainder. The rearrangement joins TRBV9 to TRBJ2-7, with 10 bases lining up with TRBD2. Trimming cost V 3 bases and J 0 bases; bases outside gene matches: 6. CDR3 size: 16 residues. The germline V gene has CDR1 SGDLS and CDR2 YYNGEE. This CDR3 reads CASSAGTSVSSYEQYF. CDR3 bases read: TGTGCCAGCAGCGCCGGGACTAGCGTCAGCTCCTACGAG.

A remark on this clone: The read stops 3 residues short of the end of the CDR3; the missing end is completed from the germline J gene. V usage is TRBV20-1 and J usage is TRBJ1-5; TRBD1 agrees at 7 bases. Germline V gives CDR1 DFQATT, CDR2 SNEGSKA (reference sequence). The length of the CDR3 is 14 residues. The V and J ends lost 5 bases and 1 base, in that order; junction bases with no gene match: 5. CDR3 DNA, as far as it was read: TGCAGTGCTGGGACAGTCATAAGCAATCAGCCC. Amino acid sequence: CSAGTVISNQP. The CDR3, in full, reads CSAGTVISNQPQHF.

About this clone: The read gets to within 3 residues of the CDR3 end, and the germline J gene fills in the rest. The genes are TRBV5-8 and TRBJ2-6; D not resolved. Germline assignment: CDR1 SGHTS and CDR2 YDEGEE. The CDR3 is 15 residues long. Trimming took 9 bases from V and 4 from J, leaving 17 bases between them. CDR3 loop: CANKPGYLGANVLTF. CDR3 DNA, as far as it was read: TGTGCCAACAAACCAGGTTACTTGGGGGCCAACGTC.

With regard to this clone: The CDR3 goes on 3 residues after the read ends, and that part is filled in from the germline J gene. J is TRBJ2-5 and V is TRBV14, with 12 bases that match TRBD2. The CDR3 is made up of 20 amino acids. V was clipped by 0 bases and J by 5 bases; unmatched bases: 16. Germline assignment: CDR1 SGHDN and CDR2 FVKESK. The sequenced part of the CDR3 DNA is TGTGCCAGCAGCCAAGATGAGATGGGTTCAAGACTAGCGGGAGAGGAGACC. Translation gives CASSQDEMGSRLAGEET. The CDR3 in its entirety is CASSQDEMGSRLAGEETQYF.

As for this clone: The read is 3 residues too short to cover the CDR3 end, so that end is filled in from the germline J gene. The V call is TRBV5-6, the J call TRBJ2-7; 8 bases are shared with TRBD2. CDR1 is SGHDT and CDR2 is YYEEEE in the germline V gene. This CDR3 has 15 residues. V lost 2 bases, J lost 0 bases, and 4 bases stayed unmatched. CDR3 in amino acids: CASSFLSGSSYEQYF. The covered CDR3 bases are TGTGCCAGCAGCTTCCTAAGCGGGAGCTCCTACGAG.

CDR3 sequence reads: CASSQRGRWGERDTEAFF. CDR3 DNA (partial): TGTGCCAGCAGCCAACGAGGGCGGTGGGGGGAGAGGGACACTGAA. V gene TRBV4-2 combines with J gene TRBJ1-1; D is perhaps TRBD1 (5 bases). The CDR3 is cut off 3 residues early in the read; its end comes from the germline J gene. The CDR3 loop spans 18 amino acids. The germline gives CDR1 LGHNA, CDR2 YNFKEQ. V gave up 2 bases and J gave up 3 bases, with 22 bases separating them.

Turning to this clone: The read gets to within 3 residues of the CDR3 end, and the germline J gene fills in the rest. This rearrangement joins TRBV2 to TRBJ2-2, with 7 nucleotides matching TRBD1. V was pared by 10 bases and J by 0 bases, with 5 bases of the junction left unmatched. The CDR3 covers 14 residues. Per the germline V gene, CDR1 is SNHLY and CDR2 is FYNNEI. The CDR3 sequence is CATWDRANTGELFF. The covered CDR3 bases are TGTGCCACCTGGGACAGAGCGAACACCGGGGAG.

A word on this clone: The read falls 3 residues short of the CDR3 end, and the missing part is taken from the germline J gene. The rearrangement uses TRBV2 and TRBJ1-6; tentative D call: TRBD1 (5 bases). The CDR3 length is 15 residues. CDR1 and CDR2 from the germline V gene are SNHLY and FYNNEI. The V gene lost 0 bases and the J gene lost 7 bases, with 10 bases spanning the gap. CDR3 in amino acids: CASSEAGGWNSPLHF. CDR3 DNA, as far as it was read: TGTGCCAGCAGTGAAGCCGGGGGTTGGAATTCACCC.

The CDR3 here is CASSLEGGYTQYF. The covered CDR3 bases are TGTGCCAGCAGCTTGGAGGGGGGGTATACG. This chain joins TRBV5-4 and TRBJ2-3; tentatively, D is TRBD2 (7 bases). The CDR3 extends 3 residues past the end of the read, so its final part is completed from the germline J gene. CDR1 and CDR2 from the germline V gene are SGHNT and YYREEE (reference sequence). Between the trimmed V and J ends, which lost 0 bases and 7 bases, there was a span of 9 bases. This CDR3 contains 13 residues.

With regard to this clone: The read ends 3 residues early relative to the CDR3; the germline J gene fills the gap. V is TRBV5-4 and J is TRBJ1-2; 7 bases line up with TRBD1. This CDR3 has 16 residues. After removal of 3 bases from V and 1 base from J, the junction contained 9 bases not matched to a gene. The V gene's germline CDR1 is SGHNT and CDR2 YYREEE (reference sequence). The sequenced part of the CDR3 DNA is TGTGCCAGCAGCTCCGGAGGGGGCGAGAGTAACTATGGC. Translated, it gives CASSSGGGESNYG. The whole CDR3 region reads CASSSGGGESNYGYTF. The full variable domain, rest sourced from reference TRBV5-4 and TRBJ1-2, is ETGVTQSPTHLIKTRGQQVTLRCSSQSGHNTVSWYQQALGQGPQFIFQYYREEENGRGNFPPRFSGLQFPNYSSELNVNALELDDSALYLCASSSGGGESNYGYTFGSGTRLTVV.

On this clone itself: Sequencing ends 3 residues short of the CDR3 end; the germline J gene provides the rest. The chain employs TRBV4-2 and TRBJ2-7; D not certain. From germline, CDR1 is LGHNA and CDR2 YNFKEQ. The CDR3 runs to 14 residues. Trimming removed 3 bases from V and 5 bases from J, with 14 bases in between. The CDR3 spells CASSHDTSRNEQYF. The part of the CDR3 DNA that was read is TGTGCCAGCAGCCATGACACCTCGAGGAACGAG.

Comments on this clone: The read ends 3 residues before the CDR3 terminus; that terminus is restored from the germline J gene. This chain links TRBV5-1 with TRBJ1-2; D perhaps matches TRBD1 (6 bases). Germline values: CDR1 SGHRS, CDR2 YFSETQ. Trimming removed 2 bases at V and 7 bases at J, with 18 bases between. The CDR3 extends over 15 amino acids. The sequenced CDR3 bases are TGCGCCAGCAGCTTTTATACCGACCCACAGGGTGGC. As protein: CASSFYTDPQGG. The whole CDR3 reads CASSFYTDPQGGYTF.

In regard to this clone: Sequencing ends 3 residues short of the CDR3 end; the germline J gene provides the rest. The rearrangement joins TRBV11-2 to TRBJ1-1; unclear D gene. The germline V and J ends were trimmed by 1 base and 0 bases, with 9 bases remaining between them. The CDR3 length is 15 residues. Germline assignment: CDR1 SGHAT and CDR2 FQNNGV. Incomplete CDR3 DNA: TGTGCCAGCAGCTTAGTACTACGTATGAACACTGAA. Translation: CASSLVLRMNTE. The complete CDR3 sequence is CASSLVLRMNTEAFF.

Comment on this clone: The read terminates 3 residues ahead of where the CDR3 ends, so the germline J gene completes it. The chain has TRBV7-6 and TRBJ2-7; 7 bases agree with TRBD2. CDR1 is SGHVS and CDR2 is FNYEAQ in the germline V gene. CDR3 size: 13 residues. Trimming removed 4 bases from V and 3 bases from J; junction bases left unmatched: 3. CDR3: CASSSRTSYEQYF. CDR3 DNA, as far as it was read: TGTGCCAGCAGCTCCCGGACTAGCTACGAG.

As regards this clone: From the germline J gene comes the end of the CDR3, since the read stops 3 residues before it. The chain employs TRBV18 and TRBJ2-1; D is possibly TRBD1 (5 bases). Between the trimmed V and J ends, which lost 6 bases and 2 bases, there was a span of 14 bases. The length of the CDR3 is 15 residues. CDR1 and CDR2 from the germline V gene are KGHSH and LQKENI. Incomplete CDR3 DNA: TGTGCCAGCTCCCCTACTCAGGGCGCCTACAATGAG. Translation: CASSPTQGAYNE. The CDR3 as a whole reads CASSPTQGAYNEQFF.

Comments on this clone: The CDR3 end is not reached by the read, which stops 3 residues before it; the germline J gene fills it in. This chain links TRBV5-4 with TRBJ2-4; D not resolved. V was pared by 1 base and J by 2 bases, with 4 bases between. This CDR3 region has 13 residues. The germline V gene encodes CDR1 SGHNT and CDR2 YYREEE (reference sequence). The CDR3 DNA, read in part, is TGTGCCAGCAGCTTGCCGTCCAAAAACATT. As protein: CASSLPSKNI. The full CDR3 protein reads CASSLPSKNIQYF.

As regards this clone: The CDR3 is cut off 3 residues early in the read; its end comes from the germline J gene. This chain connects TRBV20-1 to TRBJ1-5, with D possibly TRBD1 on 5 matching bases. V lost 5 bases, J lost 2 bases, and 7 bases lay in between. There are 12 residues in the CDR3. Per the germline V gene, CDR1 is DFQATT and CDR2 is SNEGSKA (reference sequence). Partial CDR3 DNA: TGCAGTGCTTCCAGGGGCAATCAGCCC. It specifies CSASRGNQP. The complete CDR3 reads CSASRGNQPQHF.

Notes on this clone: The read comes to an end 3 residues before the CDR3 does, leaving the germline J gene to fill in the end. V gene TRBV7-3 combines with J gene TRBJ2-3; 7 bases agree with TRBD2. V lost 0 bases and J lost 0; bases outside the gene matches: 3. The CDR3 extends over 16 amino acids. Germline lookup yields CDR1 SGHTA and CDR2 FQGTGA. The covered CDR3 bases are TGTGCCAGCAGCTTAACGAGTAGCGGGAGCACAGATACG. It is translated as CASSLTSSGSTDT. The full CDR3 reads CASSLTSSGSTDTQYF.

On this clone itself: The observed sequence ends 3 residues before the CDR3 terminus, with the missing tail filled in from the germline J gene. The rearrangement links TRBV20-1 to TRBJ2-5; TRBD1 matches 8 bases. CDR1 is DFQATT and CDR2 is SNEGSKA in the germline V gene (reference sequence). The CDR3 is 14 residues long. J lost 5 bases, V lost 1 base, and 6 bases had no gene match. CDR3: CSARVAGGRETQYF. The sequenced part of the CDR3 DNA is TGCAGTGCTAGAGTGGCAGGGGGCCGGGAGACC.

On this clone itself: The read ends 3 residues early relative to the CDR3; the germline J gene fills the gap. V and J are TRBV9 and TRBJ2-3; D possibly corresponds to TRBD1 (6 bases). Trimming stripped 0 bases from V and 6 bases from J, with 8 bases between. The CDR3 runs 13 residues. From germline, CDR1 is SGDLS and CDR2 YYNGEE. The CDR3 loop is CASSVDQGDTQYF. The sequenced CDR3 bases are TGTGCCAGCAGCGTAGATCAGGGGGATACG.

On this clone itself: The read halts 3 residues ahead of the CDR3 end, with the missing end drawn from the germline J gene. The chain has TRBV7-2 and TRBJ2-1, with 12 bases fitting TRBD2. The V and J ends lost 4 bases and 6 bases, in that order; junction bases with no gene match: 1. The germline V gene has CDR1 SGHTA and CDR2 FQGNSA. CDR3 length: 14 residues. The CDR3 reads CASSSSGRGNEQFF. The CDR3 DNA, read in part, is TGTGCCAGCAGCTCTAGCGGGAGGGGCAATGAG.

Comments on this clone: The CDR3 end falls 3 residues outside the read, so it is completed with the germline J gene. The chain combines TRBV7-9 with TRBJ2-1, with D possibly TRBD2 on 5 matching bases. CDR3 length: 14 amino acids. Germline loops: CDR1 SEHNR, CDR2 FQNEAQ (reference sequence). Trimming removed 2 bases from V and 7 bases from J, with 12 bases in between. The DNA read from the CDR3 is TGTGCCAGCAGCTTACCCGGGGTCAAAAATGAG. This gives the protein CASSLPGVKNE. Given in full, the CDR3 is CASSLPGVKNEQFF. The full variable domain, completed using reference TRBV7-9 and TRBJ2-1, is DTGVSQNPRHKITKRGQNVTFRCDPISEHNRLYWYRQTLGQGPEFLTYFQNEAQLEKSRLLSDRFSAERPKGSFSTLEIQRTEQGDSAMYLCASSLPGVKNEQFFGPGTRLTVL.

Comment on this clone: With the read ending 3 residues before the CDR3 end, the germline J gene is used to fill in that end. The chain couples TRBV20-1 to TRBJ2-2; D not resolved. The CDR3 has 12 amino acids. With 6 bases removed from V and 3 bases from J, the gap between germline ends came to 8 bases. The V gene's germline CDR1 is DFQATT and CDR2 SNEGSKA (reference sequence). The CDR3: CSATPDTGELFF. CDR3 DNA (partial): TGCAGTGCCACACCAGACACCGGGGAG.

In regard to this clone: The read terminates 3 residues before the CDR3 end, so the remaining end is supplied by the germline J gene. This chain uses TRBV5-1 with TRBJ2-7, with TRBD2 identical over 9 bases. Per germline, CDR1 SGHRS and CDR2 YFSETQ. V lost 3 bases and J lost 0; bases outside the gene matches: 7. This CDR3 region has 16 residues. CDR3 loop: CASSSYSGGSSYEQYF. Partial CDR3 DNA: TGCGCCAGCAGCTCATATAGCGGGGGAAGCTCCTACGAG.